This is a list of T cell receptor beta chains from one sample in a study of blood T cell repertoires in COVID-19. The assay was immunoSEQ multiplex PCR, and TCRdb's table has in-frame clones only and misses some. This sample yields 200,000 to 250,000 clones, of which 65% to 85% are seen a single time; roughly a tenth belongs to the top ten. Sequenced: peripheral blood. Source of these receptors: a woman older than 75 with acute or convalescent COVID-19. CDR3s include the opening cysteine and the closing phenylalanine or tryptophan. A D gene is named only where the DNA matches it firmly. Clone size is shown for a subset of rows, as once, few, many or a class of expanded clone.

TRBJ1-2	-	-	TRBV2	TGTGCCAGCAGTGAACTAGCGCGACTGAACTATGGCTACACCTTC	CASSELARLNYGYTF
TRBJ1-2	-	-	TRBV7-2	TGTGCCAGCAGCTTAGTGTCCCTTAACTATGGCTACACCTTC	CASSLVSLNYGYTF
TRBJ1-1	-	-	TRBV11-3	TGTGCCAGCAGCTTAGAAAGGGTACAGGGCGAAGCTTTCTTT	CASSLERVQGEAFF
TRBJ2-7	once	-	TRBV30	TGTGCCTGGAGCAGGCAGGTGTACGAGCAGTACTTC	CAWSRQVYEQYF
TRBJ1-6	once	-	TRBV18	TGTGCCAGCTCACCCGCAGGAGGTGGTCGATCACCCCTCCACTTT	CASSPAGGGRSPLHF
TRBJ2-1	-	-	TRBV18	TGTGCCAGCTCACCTCGATCGGGCAATGAGCAGTTCTTC	CASSPRSGNEQFF
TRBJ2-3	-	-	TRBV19	TGTGCCAGTGGGGACACTAGCACAGATACGCAGTATTTT	CASGDTSTDTQYF
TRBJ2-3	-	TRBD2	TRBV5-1	TGCGCCAGCAGCCTCCTGACGACTAGCGGGGGTGTAGATACGCAGTATTTT	CASSLLTTSGGVDTQYF
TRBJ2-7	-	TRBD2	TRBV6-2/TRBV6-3	TGTGCCAGCAGTTACTCGATGTATGAGTTAGCGGGGTACTTC	CASSYSMYELAGYF
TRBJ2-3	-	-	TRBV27	TGTGCCAGCAGCCCTACTCTGAGCGGTGACACAGATACGCAGTATTTT	CASSPTLSGDTDTQYF
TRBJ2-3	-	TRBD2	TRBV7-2	TGTGCCAGCAGCCAGACTAGCGGGGGCGGCACAGATACGCAGTATTTT	CASSQTSGGGTDTQYF
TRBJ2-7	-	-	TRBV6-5	TGTGCCAGCAGGACAGACGGGGGGCCCCTCTACGAGCAGTACTTC	CASRTDGGPLYEQYF
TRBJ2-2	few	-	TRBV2	TGTGCTGCGGGGAGGAACACCGGGGAGCTGTTTTTT	CAAGRNTGELFF
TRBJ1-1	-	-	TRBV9	TGTGCCAGCAGCGTAGGTTACACAGTCTCCGCAGCTTTCTTT	CASSVGYTVSAAFF
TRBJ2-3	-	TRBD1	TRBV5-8	TGTGCCAGCAGCTTAGACAGGGCAACAGATACGCAGTATTTT	CASSLDRATDTQYF
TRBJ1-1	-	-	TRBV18	TGTGCCAGCTCGCACAGGGAAACTGAAGCTTTCTTT	CASSHRETEAFF
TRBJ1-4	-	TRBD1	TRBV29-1	TGCAGCGTTACTTATACAGGGGTGGATGAAAAACTGTTTTTT	CSVTYTGVDEKLFF
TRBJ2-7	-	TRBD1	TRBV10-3	TGTGCCATCAGAGGGGGCAACGAGCAGTACTTC	CAIRGGNEQYF
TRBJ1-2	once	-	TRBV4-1	TGCGCCAGCAGCCAAGCGGGGGGCGTCGTCTATGGCTACACCTTC	CASSQAGGVVYGYTF